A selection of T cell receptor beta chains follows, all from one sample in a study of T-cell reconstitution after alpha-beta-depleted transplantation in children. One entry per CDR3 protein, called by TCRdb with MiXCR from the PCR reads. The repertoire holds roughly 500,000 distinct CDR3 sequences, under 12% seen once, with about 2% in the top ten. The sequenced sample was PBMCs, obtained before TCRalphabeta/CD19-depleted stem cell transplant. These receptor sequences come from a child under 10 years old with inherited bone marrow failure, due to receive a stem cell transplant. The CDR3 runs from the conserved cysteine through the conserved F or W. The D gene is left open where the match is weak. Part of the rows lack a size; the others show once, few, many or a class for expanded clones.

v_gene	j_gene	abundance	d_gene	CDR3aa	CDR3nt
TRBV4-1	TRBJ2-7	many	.	CASSREGSGSYEQYF	TGCGCCAGCAGCCGCGAGGGTTCAGGGTCCTACGAGCAGTACTTC
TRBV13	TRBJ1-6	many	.	CASRTVNSPLHF	TGTGCCAGCCGGACAGTTAATTCACCCCTCCACTTT
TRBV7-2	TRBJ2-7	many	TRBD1	CASSPSWDRGTYEQYF	TGTGCCAGCAGCCCCTCCTGGGACAGGGGTACGTACGAGCAGTACTTC
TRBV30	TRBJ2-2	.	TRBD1	CALTGGWDTGELFF	TGTGCCTTAACAGGGGGCTGGGACACCGGGGAGCTGTTTTTT
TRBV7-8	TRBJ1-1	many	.	CASSLMRDTEAFF	TGTGCCAGCAGCTTAATGAGGGACACTGAAGCTTTCTTT
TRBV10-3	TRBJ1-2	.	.	CAVSEWAGNYGYTF	TGTGCCGTCAGTGAATGGGCGGGGAACTATGGCTACACCTTC
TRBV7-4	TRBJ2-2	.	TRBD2	CASSLVLAGVTNTGELFF	TGTGCCAGCAGCTTAGTTCTAGCGGGAGTGACGAACACCGGGGAGCTGTTTTTT
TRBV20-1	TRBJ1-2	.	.	CSALMGLNGYTF	TGCAGTGCTCTAATGGGTCTTAATGGCTACACCTTC
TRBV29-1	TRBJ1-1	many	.	CSVARSMNTEAFF	TGCAGCGTTGCCAGGAGCATGAACACTGAAGCTTTCTTT
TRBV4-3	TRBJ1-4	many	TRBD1	CASSQGDRDNEKLFF	TGCGCCAGCAGCCAAGGGGACAGGGATAATGAAAAACTGTTTTTT
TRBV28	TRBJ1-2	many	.	CASSSTLQYYGYTF	TGTGCCAGCAGTTCCACCCTACAGTACTATGGCTACACCTTC
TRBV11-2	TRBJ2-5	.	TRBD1	CASSLDRPRWDRLQETQYF	TGTGCCAGCAGCTTAGATCGACCTAGATGGGACAGACTACAAGAGACCCAGTACTTC
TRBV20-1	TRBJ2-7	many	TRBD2	CSATPNLAGGPYEQYF	TGCAGTGCTACTCCTAATCTAGCGGGAGGGCCATACGAGCAGTACTTC
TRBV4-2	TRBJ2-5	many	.	CASSPSRETQYF	TGTGCCAGCAGCCCCTCCCGGGAGACCCAGTACTTC
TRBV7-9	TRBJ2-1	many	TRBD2	CASSLFRAGGNEQFF	TGTGCCAGCAGCTTATTCCGTGCGGGGGGCAATGAGCAGTTCTTC
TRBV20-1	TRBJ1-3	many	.	CSATDSNTIYF	TGCAGTGCGACGGATTCAAACACCATATATTTT
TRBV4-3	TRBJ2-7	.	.	CASSQSWGEFSYEQYF	TGCGCCAGCAGCCAATCGTGGGGGGAGTTCTCCTACGAGCAGTACTTC
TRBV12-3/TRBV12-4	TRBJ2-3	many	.	CASSLKGQYF	TGTGCCAGCAGCTTGAAGGGGCAGTATTTT
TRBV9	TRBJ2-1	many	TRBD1	CASSPRQGSYSYNEQFF	TGTGCCAGCAGCCCCCGACAGGGGTCATACTCCTACAATGAGCAGTTCTTC
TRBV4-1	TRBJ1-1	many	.	CASSPLGDQNTEAFF	TGCGCCAGCAGCCCTCTCGGGGATCAGAACACTGAAGCTTTCTTT
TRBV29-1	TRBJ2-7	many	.	CSVEVTGVTFPYEQYF	TGCAGCGTTGAAGTAACAGGAGTAACATTTCCCTACGAGCAGTACTTC
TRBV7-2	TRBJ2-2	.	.	CASRSPFSTGELFF	TGTGCCAGCAGATCCCCGTTCTCGACCGGGGAGCTGTTTTTT
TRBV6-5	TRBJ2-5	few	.	CASSSPGLSMETQYF	TGTGCCAGCAGTTCCCCGGGACTGTCCATGGAGACCCAGTACTTC